The rows below give T cell receptor beta chains drawn from one sample of a study of T cell responses to AZD1222 COVID-19 vaccine. The method was immunoSEQ multiplex PCR; TCRdb's version includes in-frame clones alone and lacks a portion of them. The sample yields about 130,000 clones, 93% seen once. The material sequenced was peripheral blood, taken on day 0 of AZD1222 vaccination. These receptors originate from an adult in good health. The conserved cysteine and the conserved F or W are not part of the CDR3 here. D genes are given only for firm matches. Clone size is shown for a subset of rows, as once, few, many or a class of expanded clone.

j_call d_call v_call clone_size cdr3_aa
TRBJ1-2 NA TRBV4-3 NA ASSQGDGKQAHYGYT
TRBJ2-7 NA TRBV5-1 NA ASSARGAGRYEQY
TRBJ2-7 NA TRBV12-3/TRBV12-4 NA ASSLGFDEQY
TRBJ1-2 TRBD1 TRBV7-8 NA ASSLEQGVYGYT
TRBJ2-5 TRBD1 TRBV5-1 once ASSLAGTEETQY
TRBJ1-4 NA TRBV19 once ASILRRLRDEKLF
TRBJ1-5 NA TRBV5-6 NA ASSVGPNNNQPQH
TRBJ1-5 NA TRBV6-1 NA ASSELLTERSQPQH
TRBJ2-7 TRBD2 TRBV5-1 NA ASSRTSSGGASEQY
TRBJ2-1 TRBD2 TRBV2 once ASSAASGGNEQF
TRBJ2-1 NA TRBV6-5 NA ASSRSRGTLNEQF
TRBJ1-6 NA TRBV7-8 medium-sized ASSSGSSYNSPLH
TRBJ2-1 NA TRBV10-3 few AISESPTPVQF
TRBJ1-2 TRBD1 TRBV7-9 NA ASSAGTGGRRDGYT
TRBJ2-5 NA TRBV2 NA ASSEAHREETQY
TRBJ1-1 NA TRBV6-5 NA ASSYGALGTNTEAF
TRBJ1-2 NA TRBV7-2 NA ASSLGQGFHSNYGYT
TRBJ1-4 TRBD1 TRBV4-2 few ASSPGTGTGGEKLF
TRBJ1-4 NA TRBV9 NA ASSVRPYQEKLF
TRBJ2-2 TRBD2 TRBV4-2 NA ASSPRLAGAGNTGELF
TRBJ1-5 NA TRBV28 NA ASSYSTGPQH
TRBJ1-5 NA TRBV28 NA ASMWDLNQPQH
TRBJ1-3 NA TRBV12-3/TRBV12-4 NA ASSPGIGNTIY
TRBJ2-1 NA TRBV7-2 NA ASSSPLRDNEQF
TRBJ2-5 NA TRBV4-1 NA ASSQDAEGETQY
TRBJ2-3 NA TRBV7-9 NA ASSFRPLAVTDTQY
TRBJ1-1 NA TRBV27 NA ASSESENTEAF
TRBJ1-1 NA TRBV28 NA ASTSPRGVTEAF
TRBJ1-1 NA TRBV6-6 NA ASSYSGGDTEAF
TRBJ1-1 TRBD1 TRBV19 NA ASRETGLLNTEAF
TRBJ1-5 NA TRBV19 NA ASEDSNQPQH
TRBJ2-5 TRBD2 TRBV19 once ASNPAGGVGETQY
TRBJ1-4 TRBD1 TRBV28 NA ASSSQAQGATNEKLF
TRBJ2-1 NA TRBV5-1 NA ASSLERIYNEQF
TRBJ1-3 NA TRBV28 NA ASSNSHGNTIY
TRBJ1-3 NA TRBV19 NA ASSIDGRGNTIY
TRBJ2-3 NA TRBV7-9 NA ASSTRGTTDTQY
TRBJ1-4 NA TRBV27 NA ASSFAALRDGSWGKLF
TRBJ1-3 NA TRBV19 NA AGRDLLTNTIY
TRBJ1-4 NA TRBV28 NA ASSSEGGGLNEKLF
TRBJ2-1 NA TRBV29-1 NA SVVYQSSYNEQF
TRBJ1-4 NA TRBV2 once ASGRGPTNEKLF
TRBJ1-1 TRBD1 TRBV14 NA ASSQDSSRGGSFVEAF
TRBJ1-5 NA TRBV15 NA ATSSVIGTGFLQPQH
TRBJ1-2 TRBD1 TRBV14 NA ASSLDRAYGYT
TRBJ1-5 NA TRBV6-6 NA ASSYPDSTNQPQH
TRBJ2-1 NA TRBV3-1/TRBV3-2 few ASSLPGPYNEQF
TRBJ1-4 NA TRBV5-1 NA ASSLNLGPNEKLF
TRBJ2-5 NA TRBV7-3 NA ASSPNRETQY
TRBJ1-1 TRBD1 TRBV18 NA ASSPPVTGHTEAF
TRBJ1-5 NA TRBV24-1 NA ATSDFGNQPQH
TRBJ1-2 NA TRBV29-1 NA SVEPRVGDYGYT
TRBJ2-7 TRBD1 TRBV19 NA ASSSFWGTEGYEQY
TRBJ2-2 NA TRBV5-1 NA ASSPRPPQNTGELF
TRBJ1-1 NA TRBV2 NA ASSELTVTNTEAF
TRBJ2-1 TRBD2 TRBV2 NA ASGTSGLRDYNEQF
TRBJ1-3 NA TRBV6-5 NA ASRDSSGNTIY
TRBJ2-4 NA TRBV2 NA ASSEALRGTRFGSTKNIQY
TRBJ2-1 NA TRBV5-1 NA ASRGLLSYNEQF
TRBJ2-1 TRBD2 TRBV5-4 NA ASSSLAGVDKEQF